What follows are 13 T cell receptor beta chains derived from one specimen sequenced in a study of T cell changes during pregnancy in multiple sclerosis. Repertoires were generated with immunoSEQ multiplex PCR, while TCRdb's copy carries only in-frame clones and drops some. This table has around 58,000 clones, around 90% appearing once. Specimen: peripheral blood, collected before pregnancy. These receptors were obtained from a female donor with multiple sclerosis, enrolled in a pregnancy study.

On this clone itself: At one boundary the junction diverges from the germline segment, which might be a read error. The V call is TRBV5-4, the J call TRBJ1-2; the match to TRBD1 covers 7 bases. The germline V gene has CDR1 SGHNT and CDR2 YYREEE (reference sequence). This CDR3 comprises 12 residues. The CDR3 here is CASSLGFRQGSF. The DNA for the CDR3 is TGTGCCAGCAGCTTAGGATTCCGACAGGGATCTTTC. The full variable domain, its missing parts supplied by reference TRBV5-4 and TRBJ1-2, is ETGVTQSPTHLIKTRGQQVTLRCSSQSGHNTVSWYQQALGQGPQFIFQYYREEENGRGNFPPRFSGLQFPNYSSELNVNALELDDSALYLCASSLGFRQGSFGSGTRLTVV.

This sequence joins TRBV2 and TRBJ1-1, with unresolved D. Germline V CDR1 and CDR2: SNHLY, FYNNEI. The CDR3 covers 13 residues. The germline V and J ends were trimmed by 8 bases and 0 bases, with 10 bases remaining between them. The CDR3 nucleotides are TGTGCCAGCGGGCAGTTCATGAACACTGAAGCTTTCTTT. Residues: CASGQFMNTEAFF.

This chain uses TRBV19 with TRBJ1-1; TRBD1 is a possible D gene (5 bases). The CDR3 has 13 amino acids. Germline-derived CDR1 and CDR2 are LNHDA and SQIVND (reference sequence). V was trimmed by 3 bases and J by 11 bases, leaving 16 bases between them. As DNA, the CDR3 is TGTGCCAGTAGTATGGTTGGGGCAGGGCAGGCTTTCTTT. It translates to CASSMVGAGQAFF.

V and J are TRBV7-9 and TRBJ2-2, with D possibly matching TRBD1 (5 bases). V lost 5 bases, J lost 7 bases, and 17 bases lay in between. Per germline, CDR1 SEHNR and CDR2 FQNEAQ (reference sequence). The CDR3 extends over 15 amino acids. The DNA of the CDR3 is TGTGCCAGCAGCCCCAGGGCCGGACCCGACGGGGAGCTGTTTTTT. Its protein product is CASSPRAGPDGELFF.

The chain recombines TRBV7-7 with TRBJ2-1; TRBD2 is a possible D gene (5 bases). The germline V gene encodes CDR1 SSHAT and CDR2 FNYEAQ (reference sequence). CDR3 length: 16 residues. The V end was cut by 1 base, the J end by 7 bases, with 17 bases between. CDR3 sequence (DNA): TGTGCCAGCAGCTTAGGAGCCGGGCTCGGAGGTAATGAGCAGTTCTTC. Translated, it gives CASSLGAGLGGNEQFF.

This sequence joins TRBV7-9 and TRBJ2-3; 8 bases are shared with TRBD2. Germline CDR1 and CDR2: SEHNR and FQNEAQ (reference sequence). This CDR3 region has 16 residues. V dropped 5 bases and J dropped 0; count of bases not matched to a gene: 7. CDR3 nucleotides: TGTGCCAGCAGCACCCAGCGGGGGATTAGCACAGATACGCAGTATTTT. Protein product: CASSTQRGISTDTQYF.

This clone was recorded once. V usage is TRBV5-4 and J usage is TRBJ2-5; 8 bases align to TRBD2. Germline CDR1 is SGHNT and CDR2 is YYREEE (reference sequence). V lost 0 bases, J lost 5 bases, and 9 bases stayed unmatched. The CDR3 extends over 16 amino acids. The CDR3: CASSLGRGGGRETQYF. In DNA, the CDR3 is TGTGCCAGCAGCTTGGGCCGGGGGGGCGGGCGGGAGACCCAGTACTTC.

The chain combines TRBV7-9 with TRBJ1-4; 11 bases fit TRBD1. The length of the CDR3 is 15 residues. The germline V gene encodes CDR1 SEHNR and CDR2 FQNEAQ (reference sequence). With 0 bases clipped from V and 8 bases from J, the junction kept 2 bases outside the gene matches. This chain's CDR3 is CASSLADRGREKLFF. The CDR3 region has the DNA TGTGCCAGCAGCTTAGCGGACAGGGGGCGAGAAAAACTGTTTTTT.

J is TRBJ2-1 and V is TRBV19; 9 nucleotides align to TRBD2. The CDR3 runs to 15 residues. V lost 1 base to trimming and J lost 5 bases; unmatched junction nucleotides: 3. Germline CDR1 LNHDA, CDR2 SQIVND (reference sequence). CDR3 region: CASSIAGGGDNEQFF. The CDR3 bases are TGTGCCAGTAGTATAGCAGGCGGGGGGGACAATGAGCAGTTCTTC.

The V call is TRBV5-5, the J call TRBJ2-7, with 7 bases aligning to TRBD2. The CDR3 is 17 amino acids. CDR1 SGHKS and CDR2 YYEKEE come from the germline V gene (reference sequence). After removal of 4 bases from V and 6 bases from J, the junction contained 19 bases not matched to a gene. CDR3 residues: CASSPPLTGTTRSEQYF. Here the CDR3 DNA reads TGTGCCAGCAGCCCCCCCCTTACCGGGACTACCCGGAGCGAGCAGTACTTC.

This clone was detected only once. V is TRBV7-2 and J is TRBJ2-7; D not resolved. This CDR3 has 12 amino acids. Trimming pared 3 bases from V and 3 bases from J, leaving 6 bases between. Germline assignment: CDR1 SGHTA and CDR2 FQGNSA. The chain's CDR3 is CASSFPNYEQYF. CDR3 sequence (DNA): TGTGCCAGCAGCTTCCCAAACTACGAGCAGTACTTC.

The genes are TRBV6-1 and TRBJ2-7; 10 bases line up with TRBD1. Germline V CDR1 and CDR2: MNHNS, SASEGT. CDR3 length: 12 residues. The trim removed 8 bases at V and 7 bases at J, leaving 5 bases unmatched. CDR3 in amino acids: CASGQGEWEQYF. The CDR3 nucleotides read TGTGCCAGCGGACAGGGGGAGTGGGAGCAGTACTTC.

CDR3 in amino acids: CASNVDLASEQYF. CDR3 bases: TGCGCCAGCAACGTGGACTTGGCGAGTGAGCAGTACTTC. The chain is built from TRBV5-1 and TRBJ2-7; a possible D gene is TRBD2 (5 bases). CDR1 SGHRS and CDR2 YFSETQ come from the germline V gene. This CDR3 comprises 13 residues. Deletions cut 6 bases from V and 7 bases from J, with 17 bases between.